What follows are 2 T cell receptor beta chains derived from one specimen sequenced in a study of T cell responses to AZD1222 COVID-19 vaccine. Assay used: immunoSEQ multiplex PCR; TCRdb lists only in-frame clones, some missing. The top ten clones hold more than 14% of a sample with 100,000 to 120,000 clones, 85% to 90% of them seen once. This material consisted of peripheral blood, taken 28 days after the second AZD1222 dose. Every receptor here comes from an adult who received the AZD1222 COVID-19 vaccine.

The genes are TRBV27 and TRBJ1-3, with a possible D match to TRBD1 (5 bases). The CDR3 runs to 14 residues. Per the germline V gene, CDR1 is MNHEY and CDR2 is SMNVEV (reference sequence). V lost 6 bases, J lost 0 bases, and 9 bases lay in between. CDR3: CASRDGGSGNTIYF. CDR3 DNA: TGTGCCAGCAGGGACGGGGGCTCTGGAAACACCATATATTTT.

The chain has TRBV5-4 and TRBJ2-5; D may match TRBD1 or TRBD2 (5 bases each). The germline V gene encodes CDR1 SGHNT and CDR2 YYREEE (reference sequence). The V gene lost 7 bases and the J gene lost 2 bases, with 18 bases spanning the gap. This CDR3 has 15 amino acids. The CDR3 loop reads CASRAWTGRQETQYF. CDR3 in DNA: TGTGCCAGCCGAGCTTGGACGGGGCGGCAAGAGACCCAGTACTTC.